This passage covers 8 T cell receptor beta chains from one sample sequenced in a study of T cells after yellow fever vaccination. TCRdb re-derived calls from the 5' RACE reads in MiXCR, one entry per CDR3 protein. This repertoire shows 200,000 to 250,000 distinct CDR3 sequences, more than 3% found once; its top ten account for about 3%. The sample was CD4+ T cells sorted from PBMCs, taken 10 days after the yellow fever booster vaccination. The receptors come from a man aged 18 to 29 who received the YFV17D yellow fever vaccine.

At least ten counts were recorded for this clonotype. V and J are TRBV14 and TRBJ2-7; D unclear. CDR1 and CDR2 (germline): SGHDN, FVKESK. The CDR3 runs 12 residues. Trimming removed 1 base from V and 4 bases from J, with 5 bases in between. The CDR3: CASSQAGYEQYV. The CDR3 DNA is TGTGCCAGCAGCCAAGCCGGGTACGAGCAGTACGTC.

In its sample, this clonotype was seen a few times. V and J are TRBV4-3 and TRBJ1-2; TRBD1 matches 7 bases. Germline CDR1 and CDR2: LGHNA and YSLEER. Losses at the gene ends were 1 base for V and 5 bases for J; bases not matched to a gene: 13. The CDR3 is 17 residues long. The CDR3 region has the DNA TGCGCCAGCAGCCAAGCCCTAACCGACAGGGCTCCTTATGGCTACACCTTC. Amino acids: CASSQALTDRAPYGYTF.

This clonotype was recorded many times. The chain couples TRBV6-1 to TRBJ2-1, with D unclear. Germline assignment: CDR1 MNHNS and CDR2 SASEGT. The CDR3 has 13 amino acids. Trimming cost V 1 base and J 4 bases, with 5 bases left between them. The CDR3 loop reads CASSEVGYNEQFF. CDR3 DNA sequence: TGTGCCAGCAGTGAAGTGGGTTACAATGAGCAGTTCTTC.

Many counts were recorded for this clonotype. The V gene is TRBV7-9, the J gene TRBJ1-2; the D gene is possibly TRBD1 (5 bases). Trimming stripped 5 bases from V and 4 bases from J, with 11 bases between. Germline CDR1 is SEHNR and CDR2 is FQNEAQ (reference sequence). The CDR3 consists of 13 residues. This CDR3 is CASSPDRSYGYTF. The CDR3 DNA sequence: TGTGCCAGCAGCCCTGACAGAAGCTATGGCTACACCTTC.

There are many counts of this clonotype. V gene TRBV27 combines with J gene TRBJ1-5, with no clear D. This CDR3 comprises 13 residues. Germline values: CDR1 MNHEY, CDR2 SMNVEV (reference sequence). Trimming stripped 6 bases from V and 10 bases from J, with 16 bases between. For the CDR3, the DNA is TGTGCCAGCAGCCACTTCACCCTTCAACCCCAGCATTTT. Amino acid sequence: CASSHFTLQPQHF.

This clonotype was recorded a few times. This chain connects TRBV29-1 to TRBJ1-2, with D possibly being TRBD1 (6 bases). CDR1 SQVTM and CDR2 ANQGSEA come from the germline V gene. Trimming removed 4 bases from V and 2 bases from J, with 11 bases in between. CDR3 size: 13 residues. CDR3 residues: CSVALTGNYGYTF. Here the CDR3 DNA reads TGCAGCGTTGCGTTGACAGGCAACTATGGCTACACCTTC.

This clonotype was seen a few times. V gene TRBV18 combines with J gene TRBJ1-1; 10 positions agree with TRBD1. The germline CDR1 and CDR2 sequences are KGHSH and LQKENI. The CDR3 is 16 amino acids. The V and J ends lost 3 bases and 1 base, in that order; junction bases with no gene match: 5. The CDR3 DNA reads TGTGCCAGCTCACCTACGAGGACAGGGGGGAACACTGAAGCTTTCTTT. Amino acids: CASSPTRTGGNTEAFF.

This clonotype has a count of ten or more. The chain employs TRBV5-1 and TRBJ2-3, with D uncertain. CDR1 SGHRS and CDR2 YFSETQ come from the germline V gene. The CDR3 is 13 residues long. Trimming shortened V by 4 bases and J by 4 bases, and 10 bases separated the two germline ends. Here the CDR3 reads CASSNAGPDTQYF. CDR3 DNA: TGCGCCAGCAGCAACGCCGGGCCAGATACGCAGTATTTT.